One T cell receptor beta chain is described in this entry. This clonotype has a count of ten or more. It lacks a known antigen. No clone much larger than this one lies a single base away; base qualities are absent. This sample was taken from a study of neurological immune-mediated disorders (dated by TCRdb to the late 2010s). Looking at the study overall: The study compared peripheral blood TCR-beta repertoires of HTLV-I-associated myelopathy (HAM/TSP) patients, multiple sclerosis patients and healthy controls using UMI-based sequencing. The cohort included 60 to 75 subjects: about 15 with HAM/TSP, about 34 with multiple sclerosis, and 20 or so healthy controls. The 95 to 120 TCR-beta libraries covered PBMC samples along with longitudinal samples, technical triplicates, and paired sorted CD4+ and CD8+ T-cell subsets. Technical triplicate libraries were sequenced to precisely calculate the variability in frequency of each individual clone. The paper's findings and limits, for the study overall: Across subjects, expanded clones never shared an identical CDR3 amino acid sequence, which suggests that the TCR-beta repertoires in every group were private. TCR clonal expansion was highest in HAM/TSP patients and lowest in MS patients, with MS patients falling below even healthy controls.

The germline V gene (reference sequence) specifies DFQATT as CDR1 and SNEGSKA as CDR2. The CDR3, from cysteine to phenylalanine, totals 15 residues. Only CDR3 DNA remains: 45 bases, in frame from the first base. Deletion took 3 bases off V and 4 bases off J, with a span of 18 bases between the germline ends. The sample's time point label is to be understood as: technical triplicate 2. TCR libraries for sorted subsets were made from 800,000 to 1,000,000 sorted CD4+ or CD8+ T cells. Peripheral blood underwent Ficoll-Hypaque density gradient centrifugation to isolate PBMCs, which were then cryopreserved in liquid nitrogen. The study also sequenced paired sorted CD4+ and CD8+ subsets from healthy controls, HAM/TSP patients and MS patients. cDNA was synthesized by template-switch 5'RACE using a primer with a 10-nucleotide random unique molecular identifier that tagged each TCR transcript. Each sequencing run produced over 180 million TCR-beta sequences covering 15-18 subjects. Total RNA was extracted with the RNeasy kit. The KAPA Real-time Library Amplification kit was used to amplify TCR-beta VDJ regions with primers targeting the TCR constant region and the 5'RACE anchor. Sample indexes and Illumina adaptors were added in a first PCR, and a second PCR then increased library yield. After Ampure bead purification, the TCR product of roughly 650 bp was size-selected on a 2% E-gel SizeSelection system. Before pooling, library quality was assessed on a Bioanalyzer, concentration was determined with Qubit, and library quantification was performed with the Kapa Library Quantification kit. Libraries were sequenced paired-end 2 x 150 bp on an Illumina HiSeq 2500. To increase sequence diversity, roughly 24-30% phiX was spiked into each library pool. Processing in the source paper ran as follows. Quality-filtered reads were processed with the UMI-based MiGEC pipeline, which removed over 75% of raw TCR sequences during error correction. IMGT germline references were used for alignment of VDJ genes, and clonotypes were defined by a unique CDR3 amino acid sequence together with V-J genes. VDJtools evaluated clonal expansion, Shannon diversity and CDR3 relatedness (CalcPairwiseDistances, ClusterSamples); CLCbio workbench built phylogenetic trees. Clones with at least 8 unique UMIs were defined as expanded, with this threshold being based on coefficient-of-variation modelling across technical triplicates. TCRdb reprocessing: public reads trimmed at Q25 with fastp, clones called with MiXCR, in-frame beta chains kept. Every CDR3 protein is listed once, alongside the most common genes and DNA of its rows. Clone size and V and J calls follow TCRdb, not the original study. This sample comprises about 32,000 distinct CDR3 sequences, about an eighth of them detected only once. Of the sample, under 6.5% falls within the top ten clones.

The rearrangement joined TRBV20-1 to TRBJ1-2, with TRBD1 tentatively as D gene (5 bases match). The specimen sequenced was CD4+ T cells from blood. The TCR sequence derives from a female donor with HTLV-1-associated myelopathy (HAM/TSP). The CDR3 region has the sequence CSASNSWGTGYGYTF. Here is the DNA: TGCAGTGCTAGTAATTCGTGGGGGACCGGCTATGGCTACACCTTC.